Below are 17 T cell receptor beta chains sequenced from a single sample in a study of blood T cells in healthy people across ages. Then a second PCR, running roughly 7 to 11 cycles, was carried out with a sample-barcoded 5' primer and a J-beta primer mix. One entry per CDR3 protein results from TCRdb running MiXCR on the 5' RACE reads. Of 850,000 to 1,000,000 distinct CDR3 sequences in the sample, 45% to 50% were seen once. Input material: blood. The receptors come from a man aged 30-40 years in good health.

The chain recombines TRBV18 with TRBJ1-4, with 12 bases identical to TRBD1. The germline gives CDR1 KGHSH, CDR2 LQKENI. V lost 3 bases to trimming and J lost 5 bases; unmatched junction nucleotides: 7. The CDR3 totals 17 residues. CDR3: CASSPPGTGGSNEKLFF. CDR3 sequence (DNA): TGTGCCAGCTCACCGCCCGGGACAGGGGGCTCCAATGAAAAACTGTTTTTT. Full variable domain (outside the CDR3, taken from reference TRBV18 and TRBJ1-4): NAGVMQNPRHLVRRRGQEARLRCSPMKGHSHVYWYRQLPEEGLKFMVYLQKENIIDESGMPKERFSAEFPKEGPSILRIQQVVRGDSAAYFCASSPPGTGGSNEKLFFGSGTQLSVL.

This clonotype was counted a single time. This rearrangement joins TRBV7-2 to TRBJ1-5; D remains unclear. With 2 bases removed from V and 1 base from J, the gap between germline ends came to 12 bases. Germline V gene lookup returns CDR1 SGHTA and CDR2 FQGNSA. The CDR3 has 16 residues. CDR3 loop: CASSLFARGSNQPQHF. CDR3 DNA sequence: TGTGCCAGCAGCTTATTTGCCAGAGGAAGCAATCAGCCCCAGCATTTT.

A word on this clonotype: A read error is possible here, since a much larger clone lies one base away. The chain carries TRBV5-1 and TRBJ1-2; perhaps TRBD1 as D (6 bases). Germline V CDR1 and CDR2: SGHRS, YFSETQ. There are 15 residues in the CDR3. CDR3 nucleotides: TGCACCAGCAGCTTGGCGACAGGAGCTAACTATGGCTACACCTTC. Protein sequence: CTSSLATGANYGYTF.

V is TRBV7-2 and J is TRBJ2-4; 9 bases line up with TRBD1. Germline CDR1 is SGHTA and CDR2 is FQGNSA. The V gene end was trimmed by 1 base and the J gene end by 13 bases; junction bases not matched to a gene: 11. The CDR3 is 15 residues long. The CDR3, as DNA: TGTGCCAGCAGCTTAGGGGGACAGGGTACTTACTGGCAGTACTTC. Its protein is CASSLGGQGTYWQYF.

This clonotype was seen repeatedly, ten times or more. V is TRBV12-3 or TRBV12-4 and J is TRBJ2-1; the D is unclear. This CDR3 comprises 14 residues. V was cut by 2 bases and J by 8 bases, with 13 bases left in between. The CDR3 here is CASSLFGIGHEQFF. CDR3 sequence (DNA): TGTGCCAGCAGTTTATTCGGAATAGGGCATGAGCAGTTCTTC.

Of note for this clonotype: Germline and junction disagree at one end, which may indicate a read error. The chain recombines TRBV4-3 with TRBJ2-3; TRBD2 matches at 14 bases. In germline, CDR1 is LGHNA, CDR2 YSLEER. This CDR3 is 21 amino acids long. The chain's CDR3 is CASSQVKGLAGAPGPTDTQYF. The CDR3 DNA follows: TGCGCCAGTAGCCAAGTGAAGGGACTAGCGGGGGCCCCAGGTCCCACAGATACGCAGTATTTT.

This clonotype has just a few counts. This chain uses TRBV7-6 with TRBJ2-7; TRBD1 agrees at 8 bases. Germline V gene lookup returns CDR1 SGHVS and CDR2 FNYEAQ. This CDR3 region has 15 residues. V was pared by 8 bases and J by 1 base, with 10 bases of the junction left unmatched. CDR3 nucleotide sequence: TGTGCCAGCGGAACCAGGACAGGGTTGTCCTACGAGCAGTACTTC. Translating it yields CASGTRTGLSYEQYF.

V gene TRBV7-2 combines with J gene TRBJ2-3; no clear D gene. Germline lookup yields CDR1 SGHTA and CDR2 FQGNSA. The CDR3 runs to 11 residues. Trimming cost V 8 bases and J 6 bases, with 9 bases left between them. As DNA, the CDR3 is TGTGCCAGCGACCGGTCGGATACGCAGTATTTT. Translated, it gives CASDRSDTQYF.

V gene TRBV6-1 combines with J gene TRBJ2-3, with D tentatively TRBD1 or TRBD2 (5 bases each). The V gene's germline CDR1 is MNHNS and CDR2 SASEGT. Trimming stripped 7 bases from V and 3 bases from J, with 20 bases between. CDR3 size: 16 residues. The CDR3 spells CASIQTWGLRTDTQYF. The CDR3 DNA is TGTGCCAGCATTCAAACTTGGGGGTTGAGGACAGATACGCAGTATTTT.

To note about this clonotype: Just one base apart from a much larger clone, this may be a read error. The chain combines TRBV7-2 with TRBJ2-4, with 7 bases fitting TRBD1. The J call is doubtful: the DNA matches TRBJ2-7 better. The CDR3 extends over 13 amino acids. Germline V gives CDR1 SGHTA, CDR2 FQGNSA. This CDR3 is CASSVHRGDEQYF. In nucleotides, the CDR3 is TGTGCCAGCAGCGTACACAGGGGTGACGAGCAGTACTTC.

This clonotype has more than one count but fewer than ten. V gene TRBV11-2 combines with J gene TRBJ1-4; 9 bases are a match to TRBD1. The germline gives CDR1 SGHAT, CDR2 FQNNGV. V lost 5 bases to trimming and J lost 5 bases; unmatched junction nucleotides: 12. The CDR3 runs 17 residues. CDR3 sequence: CASSGHTGGQGNEKLFF. In DNA form, the CDR3 reads TGTGCCAGCAGCGGACATACAGGGGGCCAAGGAAATGAAAAACTGTTTTTT.

The chain uses TRBV15 and TRBJ1-5; no reliable D call. Germline CDR1 is LNHNV and CDR2 is YYDKDF (reference sequence). The CDR3 consists of 13 residues. The V end was cut by 0 bases, the J end by 4 bases, with 4 bases between. CDR3 in amino acids: CATSRDRNQPQHF. CDR3 sequence (DNA): TGTGCCACCAGCAGAGATAGGAATCAGCCCCAGCATTTT. The full variable domain, rest sourced from reference TRBV15 and TRBJ1-5, is DAMVIQNPRYQVTQFGKPVTLSCSQTLNHNVMYWYQQKSSQAPKLLFHYYDKDFNNEADTPDNFQSRRPNTSFCFLDIRSPGLGDTAMYLCATSRDRNQPQHFGDGTRLSIL.

This clonotype was seen only a few times. This sequence joins TRBV4-1 and TRBJ1-1; D is unresolved. The CDR3 is 15 amino acids. Germline V gene data show CDR1 as MGHRA and CDR2 as YSYEKL. V was pared by 1 base and J by 4 bases, with 13 bases between. This CDR3 reads CASSQGFGPGTEAFF. CDR3 in DNA: TGCGCCAGCAGCCAAGGTTTCGGGCCTGGCACTGAAGCTTTCTTT.

The sample holds one count of this clonotype. This chain connects TRBV29-1 to TRBJ2-4; possibly TRBD1 for D (5 bases). Germline CDR1 and CDR2: SQVTM and ANQGSEA. There are 15 residues in the CDR3. The V and J ends lost 4 bases and 2 bases respectively, with 15 bases between them. The CDR3 here is CSVGQGYGSKNIQYF. The CDR3 bases are TGCAGCGTTGGGCAGGGATATGGTTCCAAAAACATTCAGTACTTC. Filled out from reference TRBV29-1 and TRBJ2-4, the complete variable domain reads SAVISQKPSRDICQRGTSLTIQCQVDSQVTMMFWYRQQPGQSLTLIATANQGSEATYESGFVIDKFPISRPNLTFSTLTVSNMSPEDSSIYLCSVGQGYGSKNIQYFGAGTRLSVL.

This clonotype was picked up a small number of times. The rearrangement joins TRBV5-5 to TRBJ1-1; 9 positions agree with TRBD1. The CDR3 covers 14 residues. The V gene's germline CDR1 is SGHKS and CDR2 YYEKEE (reference sequence). The trim removed 3 bases at V and 3 bases at J, leaving 3 bases unmatched. CDR3 sequence (DNA): TGTGCCAGCAGCTCCGGACAGGGGTACACTGAAGCTTTCTTT. It codes for CASSSGQGYTEAFF.

The CDR3 DNA reads as TGCAGCGTCTGTTTAGCGGGGGATTATTCCTACGAGCAGTACTTC. Protein: CSVCLAGDYSYEQYF. The chain recombines TRBV29-1 with TRBJ2-7; 9 bases match TRBD2. Germline trimming cut 6 bases from V and 1 base from J; bases unmatched to any gene: 10. The CDR3 has 15 amino acids. Germline lookup yields CDR1 SQVTM and CDR2 ANQGSEA.

The V call is TRBV5-1, the J call TRBJ2-7; D remains unclear. CDR3 length: 15 amino acids. V lost 4 bases, J lost 7 bases, and 21 bases lay in between. Germline loops: CDR1 SGHRS, CDR2 YFSETQ. CDR3 amino acids: CASSVNGQAGNEQYF. The CDR3 bases are TGCGCCAGCAGCGTGAATGGCCAGGCCGGCAATGAGCAGTACTTC.